The 5 T cell receptor beta chains below were found in one sample sequenced in a study of blood T cell repertoires in COVID-19. TCRdb's table, derived via immunoSEQ multiplex PCR, lists solely in-frame clones and lacks some. In the table there are around 40,000 clones, about nine tenths of which are singletons. The sequenced material came from peripheral blood. These receptors all come from a man aged 45-65 years with active COVID-19.

This chain links TRBV5-6 with TRBJ2-3; 14 bases line up with TRBD2. V gave up 1 base and J gave up 2 bases; unmatched junction bases: 6. Germline CDR1 and CDR2: SGHDT and YYEEEE. There are 18 residues in the CDR3. The CDR3 here is CASSLRGLAGENTDTQYF. The DNA of the CDR3 is TGTGCCAGCAGCTTGAGGGGACTAGCGGGAGAGAACACAGATACGCAGTATTTT.

DNA for the CDR3: TGTGCCAGCAGCTTCAACAGGGACCAGCCCCAGCATTTT. Protein: CASSFNRDQPQHF. The rearrangement joins TRBV6-2 or TRBV6-3 to TRBJ1-5, with D tentatively TRBD1 (6 bases). V was trimmed by 6 bases and J by 7 bases, leaving 13 bases between them. The CDR3 extends over 13 amino acids. Germline V gene data show CDR1 as MNHEY and CDR2 as SVGEGT.

V usage is TRBV5-5 and J usage is TRBJ2-7; TRBD1 agrees at 11 bases. CDR3 length equals 15 residues. The V segment lost 1 base and the J segment 7 bases; nucleotides outside the gene matches: 7. Germline CDR1 is SGHKS and CDR2 is YYEKEE (reference sequence). CDR3 DNA sequence: TGTGCCAGCAGCTTGCTAACCGGGACAGGGGGGGAGCAGTACTTC. Its translation: CASSLLTGTGGEQYF.

The rearrangement links TRBV11-3 to TRBJ2-7; 7 nucleotides match TRBD1. The V gene's germline CDR1 is SGHNT and CDR2 YENEEA. After removal of 5 bases from V and 2 bases from J, the junction contained 6 bases not matched to a gene. The CDR3 runs to 14 residues. Here the CDR3 DNA reads TGTGCCAGCAGCGCACAGGGGTCCCCCTACGAGCAGTACTTC. It is translated as CASSAQGSPYEQYF.

The V gene is TRBV30, the J gene TRBJ2-1; TRBD1 aligns across 7 bases. Germline-derived CDR1 and CDR2 are GTSNPN and SVGIG (reference sequence). The J segment lost 4 bases and the V segment lost 1 base, leaving 10 bases of the junction unmatched. This CDR3 is 16 amino acids long. The CDR3 protein is CAWSGAGTEVYNEQFF. DNA of the CDR3: TGTGCCTGGAGTGGGGCTGGGACAGAGGTTTACAATGAGCAGTTCTTC. The whole variable domain, filled in from reference TRBV30 and TRBJ2-1, reads SQTIHQWPATLVQPVGSPLSLECTVEGTSNPNLYWYRQAAGRGLQLLFYSVGIGQISSEVPQNLSASRPQDRQFILSSKKLLLSDSGFYLCAWSGAGTEVYNEQFFGPGTRLTVL.